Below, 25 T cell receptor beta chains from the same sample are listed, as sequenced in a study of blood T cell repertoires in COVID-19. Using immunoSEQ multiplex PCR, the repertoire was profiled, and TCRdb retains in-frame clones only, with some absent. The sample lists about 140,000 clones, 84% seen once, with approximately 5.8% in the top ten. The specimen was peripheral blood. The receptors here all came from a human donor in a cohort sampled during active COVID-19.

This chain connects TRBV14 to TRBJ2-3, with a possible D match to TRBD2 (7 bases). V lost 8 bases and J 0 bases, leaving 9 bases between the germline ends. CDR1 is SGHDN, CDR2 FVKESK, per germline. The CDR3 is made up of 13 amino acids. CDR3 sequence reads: CASRGASTDTQYF. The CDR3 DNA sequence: TGTGCCAGCCGGGGGGCTAGCACAGATACGCAGTATTTT.

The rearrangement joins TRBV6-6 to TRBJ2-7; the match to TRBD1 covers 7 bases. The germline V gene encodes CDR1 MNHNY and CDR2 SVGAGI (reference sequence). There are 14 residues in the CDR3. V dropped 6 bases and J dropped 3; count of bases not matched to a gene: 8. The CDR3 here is CASRRQGLIYEQYF. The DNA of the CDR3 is TGTGCCAGCAGAAGACAGGGCCTCATCTACGAGCAGTACTTC.

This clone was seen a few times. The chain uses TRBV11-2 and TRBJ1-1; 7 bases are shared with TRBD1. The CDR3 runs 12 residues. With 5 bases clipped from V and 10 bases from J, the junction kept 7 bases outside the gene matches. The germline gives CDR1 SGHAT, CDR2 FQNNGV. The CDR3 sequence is CASSQLQGVAFF. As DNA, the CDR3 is TGTGCCAGCAGCCAACTCCAGGGGGTAGCTTTCTTT.

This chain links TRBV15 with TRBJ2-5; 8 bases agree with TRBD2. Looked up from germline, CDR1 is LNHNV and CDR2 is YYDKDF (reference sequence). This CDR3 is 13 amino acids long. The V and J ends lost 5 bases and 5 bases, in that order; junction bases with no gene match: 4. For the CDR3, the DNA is TGTGCCACCAGCGCGGGGGGCCGGGAGACCCAGTACTTC. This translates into CATSAGGRETQYF.

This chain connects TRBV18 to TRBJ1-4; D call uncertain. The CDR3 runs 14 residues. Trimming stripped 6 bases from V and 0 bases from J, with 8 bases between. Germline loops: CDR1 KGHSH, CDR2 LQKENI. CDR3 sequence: CASSEGATNEKLFF. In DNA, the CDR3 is TGTGCCAGCTCCGAGGGTGCAACTAATGAAAAACTGTTTTTT.

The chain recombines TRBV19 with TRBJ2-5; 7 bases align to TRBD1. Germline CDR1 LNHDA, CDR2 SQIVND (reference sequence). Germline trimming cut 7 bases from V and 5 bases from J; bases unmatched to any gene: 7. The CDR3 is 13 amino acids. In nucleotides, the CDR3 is TGTGCCAGTAAGGAGACAGGGTCGGAGACCCAGTACTTC. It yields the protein CASKETGSETQYF.

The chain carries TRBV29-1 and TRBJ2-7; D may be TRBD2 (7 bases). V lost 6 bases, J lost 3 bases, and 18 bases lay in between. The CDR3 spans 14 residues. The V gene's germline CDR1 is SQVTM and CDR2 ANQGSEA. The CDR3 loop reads CSVRFGGALYEQYF. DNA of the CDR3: TGCAGCGTCCGTTTTGGGGGGGCCCTCTACGAGCAGTACTTC.

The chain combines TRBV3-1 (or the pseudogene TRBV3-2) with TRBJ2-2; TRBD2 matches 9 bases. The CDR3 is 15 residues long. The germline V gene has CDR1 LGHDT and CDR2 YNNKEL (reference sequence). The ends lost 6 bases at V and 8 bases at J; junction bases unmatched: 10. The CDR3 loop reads CASRRRGGGAGELFF. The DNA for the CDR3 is TGTGCCAGCAGACGACGAGGCGGGGGGGCAGGGGAGCTGTTTTTT.

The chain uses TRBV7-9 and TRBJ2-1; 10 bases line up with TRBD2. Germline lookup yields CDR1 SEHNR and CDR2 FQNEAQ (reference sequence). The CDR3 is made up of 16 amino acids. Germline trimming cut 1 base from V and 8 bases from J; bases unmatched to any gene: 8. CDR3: CASSLVVGTSVDEQFF. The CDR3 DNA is TGTGCCAGCAGCTTAGTAGTGGGGACTAGCGTCGATGAGCAGTTCTTC.

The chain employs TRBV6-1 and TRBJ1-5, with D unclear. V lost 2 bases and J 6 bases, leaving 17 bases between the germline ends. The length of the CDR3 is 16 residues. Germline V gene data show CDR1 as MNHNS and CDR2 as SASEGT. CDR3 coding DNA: TGTGCCAGCAGTGAAATGAGTCGGGGTGGAAGTCAGCCCCAGCATTTT. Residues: CASSEMSRGGSQPQHF.

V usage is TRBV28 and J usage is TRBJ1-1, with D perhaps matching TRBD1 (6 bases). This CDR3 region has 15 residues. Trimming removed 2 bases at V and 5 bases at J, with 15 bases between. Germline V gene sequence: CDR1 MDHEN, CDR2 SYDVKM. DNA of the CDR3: TGTGCCAGCAGTTTACCCCAGACAGGATGGACTGAAGCTTTCTTT. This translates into CASSLPQTGWTEAFF.

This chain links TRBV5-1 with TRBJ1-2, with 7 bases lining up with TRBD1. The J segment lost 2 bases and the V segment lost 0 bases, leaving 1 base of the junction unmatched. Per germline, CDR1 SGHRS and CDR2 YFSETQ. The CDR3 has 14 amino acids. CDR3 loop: CASSLEGQNYGYTF. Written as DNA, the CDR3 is TGCGCCAGCAGCTTGGAGGGACAGAACTATGGCTACACCTTC.

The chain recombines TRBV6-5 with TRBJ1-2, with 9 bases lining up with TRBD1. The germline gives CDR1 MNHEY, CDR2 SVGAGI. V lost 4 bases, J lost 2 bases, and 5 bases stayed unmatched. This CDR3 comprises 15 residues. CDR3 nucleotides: TGTGCCAGCAGTTTCGGGACAGGGACCAACTATGGCTACACCTTC. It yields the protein CASSFGTGTNYGYTF.

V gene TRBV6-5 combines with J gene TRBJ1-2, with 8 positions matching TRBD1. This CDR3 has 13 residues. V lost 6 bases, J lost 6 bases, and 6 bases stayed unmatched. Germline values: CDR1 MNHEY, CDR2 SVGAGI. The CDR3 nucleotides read TGTGCCAGCAGCCGGACAGGGAGACATGGCTACACCTTC. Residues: CASSRTGRHGYTF.

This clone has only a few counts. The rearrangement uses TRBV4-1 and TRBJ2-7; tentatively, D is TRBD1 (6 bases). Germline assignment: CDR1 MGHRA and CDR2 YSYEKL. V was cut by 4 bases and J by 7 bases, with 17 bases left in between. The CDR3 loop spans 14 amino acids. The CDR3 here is CASSRFPDSDEQYF. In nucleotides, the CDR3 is TGCGCCAGCAGCCGCTTTCCGGACAGCGATGAGCAGTACTTC.

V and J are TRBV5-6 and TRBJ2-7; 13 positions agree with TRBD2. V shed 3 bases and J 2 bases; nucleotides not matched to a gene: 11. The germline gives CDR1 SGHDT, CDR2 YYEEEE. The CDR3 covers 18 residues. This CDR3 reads CASSSNGLAGASPYEQYF. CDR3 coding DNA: TGTGCCAGCAGCTCGAACGGACTAGCGGGGGCCTCACCCTACGAGCAGTACTTC. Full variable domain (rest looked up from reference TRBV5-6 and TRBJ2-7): DAGVTQSPTHLIKTRGQQVTLRCSPKSGHDTVSWYQQALGQGPQFIFQYYEEEERQRGNFPDRFSGHQFPNYSSELNVNALLLGDSALYLCASSSNGLAGASPYEQYFGPGTRLTVT.

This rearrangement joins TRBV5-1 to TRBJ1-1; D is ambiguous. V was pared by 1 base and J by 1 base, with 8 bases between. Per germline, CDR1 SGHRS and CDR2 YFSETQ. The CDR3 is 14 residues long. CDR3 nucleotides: TGCGCCAGCAGCTTGTTATCTCCGAACACTGAAGCTTTCTTT. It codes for CASSLLSPNTEAFF.

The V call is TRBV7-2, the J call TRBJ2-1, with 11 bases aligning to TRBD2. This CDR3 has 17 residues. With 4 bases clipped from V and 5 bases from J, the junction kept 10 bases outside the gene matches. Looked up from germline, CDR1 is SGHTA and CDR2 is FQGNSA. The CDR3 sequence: CASSSLASGGPNNEQFF. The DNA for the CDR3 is TGTGCCAGCAGCTCGTTGGCTAGCGGGGGGCCAAACAATGAGCAGTTCTTC.

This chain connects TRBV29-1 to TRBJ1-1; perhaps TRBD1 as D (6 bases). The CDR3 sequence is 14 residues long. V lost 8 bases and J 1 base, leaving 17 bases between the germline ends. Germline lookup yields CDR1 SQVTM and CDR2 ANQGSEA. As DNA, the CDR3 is TGCAGCACAACCACCGGACAGACGAACACTGAAGCTTTCTTT. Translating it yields CSTTTGQTNTEAFF. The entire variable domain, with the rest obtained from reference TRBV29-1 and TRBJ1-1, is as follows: SAVISQKPSRDICQRGTSLTIQCQVDSQVTMMFWYRQQPGQSLTLIATANQGSEATYESGFVIDKFPISRPNLTFSTLTVSNMSPEDSSIYLCSTTTGQTNTEAFFGQGTRLTVV.

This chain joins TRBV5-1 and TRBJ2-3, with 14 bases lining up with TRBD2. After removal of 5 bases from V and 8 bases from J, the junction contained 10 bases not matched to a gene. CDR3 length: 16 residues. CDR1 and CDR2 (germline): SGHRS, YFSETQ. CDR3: CASRSTSGGAVFTQYF. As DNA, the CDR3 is TGCGCCAGCAGATCGACTAGCGGGGGGGCTGTATTTACGCAGTATTTT.

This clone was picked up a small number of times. The CDR3: CASSPDRANEQFF. The DNA for the CDR3 is TGTGCCAGCAGCCCCGACAGGGCCAATGAGCAGTTCTTC. V is TRBV6-2 or TRBV6-3 and J is TRBJ2-1; the match to TRBD1 covers 7 bases. CDR3 length equals 13 residues. V gave up 6 bases and J gave up 6 bases; unmatched junction bases: 5. CDR1 is MNHEY and CDR2 is SVGEGT in the germline V gene.

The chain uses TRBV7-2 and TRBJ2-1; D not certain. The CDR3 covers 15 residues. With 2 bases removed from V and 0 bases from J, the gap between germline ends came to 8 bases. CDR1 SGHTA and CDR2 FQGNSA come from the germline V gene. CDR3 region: CASSLTTGSYNEQFF. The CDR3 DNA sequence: TGTGCCAGCAGCTTAACGACGGGCTCCTACAATGAGCAGTTCTTC.

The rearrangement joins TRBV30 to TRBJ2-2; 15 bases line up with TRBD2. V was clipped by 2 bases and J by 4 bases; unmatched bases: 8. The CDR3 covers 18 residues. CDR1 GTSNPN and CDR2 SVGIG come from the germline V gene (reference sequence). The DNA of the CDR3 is TGTGCCTGGAGTCGGACTAGCGGGGGGGTAGGCGGCACCGGGGAGCTGTTTTTT. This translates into CAWSRTSGGVGGTGELFF. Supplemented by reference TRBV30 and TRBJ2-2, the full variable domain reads SQTIHQWPATLVQPVGSPLSLECTVEGTSNPNLYWYRQAAGRGLQLLFYSVGIGQISSEVPQNLSASRPQDRQFILSSKKLLLSDSGFYLCAWSRTSGGVGGTGELFFGEGSRLTVL.

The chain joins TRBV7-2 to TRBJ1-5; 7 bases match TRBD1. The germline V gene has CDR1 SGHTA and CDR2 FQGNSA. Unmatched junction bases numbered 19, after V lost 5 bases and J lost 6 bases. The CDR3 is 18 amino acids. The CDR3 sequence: CASSPGVQQGPLFQPQHF. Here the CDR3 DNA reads TGTGCCAGCAGCCCAGGGGTCCAACAGGGGCCCCTTTTTCAGCCCCAGCATTTT.

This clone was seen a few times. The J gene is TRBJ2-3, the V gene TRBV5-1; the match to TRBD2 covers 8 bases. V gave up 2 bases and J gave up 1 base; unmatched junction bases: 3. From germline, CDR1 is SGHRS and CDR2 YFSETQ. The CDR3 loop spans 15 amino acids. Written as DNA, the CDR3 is TGCGCCAGCAGCTTTAGCGGGGCGCGCACAGATACGCAGTATTTT. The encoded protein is CASSFSGARTDTQYF. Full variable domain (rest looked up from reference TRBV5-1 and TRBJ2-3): KAGVTQTPRYLIKTRGQQVTLSCSPISGHRSVSWYQQTPGQGLQFLFEYFSETQRNKGNFPGRFSGRQFSNSRSEMNVSTLELGDSALYLCASSFSGARTDTQYFGPGTRLTVL.